The clone carrying this T cell receptor beta chain was recorded once. Its cognate antigen is unknown. These data belong to a study of T cell responses to AZD1222 COVID-19 vaccine. Whole-study findings and limits: There were mostly white British donors and more females than males, and clonal diversity was possibly underestimated. Spike-specific TCR breadth rose after two AZD1222 doses, and depth rose as well.

Pooling was applied to second doses at about 4 or about 12 weeks. The CDR3 covers 17 residues. CDR1 is PRHDT, CDR2 FYEKMQ, per germline (reference sequence). The V and J ends lost 6 bases and 4 bases, in that order; junction bases with no gene match: 12. Assay: immunoSEQ multiplex PCR; the TCRdb copy retains only in-frame clones and omits some. This sample has under 130,000 clones, with roughly nine tenths found just once. This sample comprised peripheral blood, obtained 28 days after the second AZD1222 dose. The receptor was derived from an adult who received the AZD1222 COVID-19 vaccine. This sequence joins TRBV13 and TRBJ2-5; 12 nucleotides match TRBD2. The CDR3, as DNA: TGTGCCAGCAGGACTAGCGGGAGAGGGGGAACAGGAGAGACCCAGTACTTC. Protein sequence: CASRTSGRGGTGETQYF.